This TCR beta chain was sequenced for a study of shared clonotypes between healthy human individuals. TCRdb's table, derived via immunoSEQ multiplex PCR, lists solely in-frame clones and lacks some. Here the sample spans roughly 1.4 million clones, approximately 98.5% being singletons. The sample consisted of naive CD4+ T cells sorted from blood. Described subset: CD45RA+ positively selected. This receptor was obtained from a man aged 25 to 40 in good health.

Here the CDR3 reads CASSLTGHQQETQYF. As DNA, the CDR3 is TGCGCCAGCAGCTTGACCGGACACCAGCAAGAGACCCAGTACTTC. V and J are TRBV5-1 and TRBJ2-5, with D maybe TRBD1 (5 bases). The CDR3 extends over 15 amino acids. The germline V and J ends were trimmed by 1 base and 2 bases, with 12 bases remaining between them. Looked up from germline, CDR1 is SGHRS and CDR2 is YFSETQ.